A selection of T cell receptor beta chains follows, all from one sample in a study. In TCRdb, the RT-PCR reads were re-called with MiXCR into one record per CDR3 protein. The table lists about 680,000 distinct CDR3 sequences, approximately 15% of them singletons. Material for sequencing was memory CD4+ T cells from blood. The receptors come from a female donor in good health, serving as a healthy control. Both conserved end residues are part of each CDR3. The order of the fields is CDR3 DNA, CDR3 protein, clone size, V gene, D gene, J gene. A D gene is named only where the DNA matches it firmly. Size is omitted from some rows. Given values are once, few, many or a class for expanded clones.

CDR3nt: TGTGCCAGCGGGAGGACAGAGAACACTGAAGCTTTCTTT
CDR3aa: CASGRTENTEAFF
abundance: many
v_gene: TRBV12-3/TRBV12-4
d_gene: -
j_gene: TRBJ1-1

CDR3nt: TGTGCCAGCTCGTCTACAGAGGCCTACGAGCAGTACTTC
CDR3aa: CASSSTEAYEQYF
abundance: many
v_gene: TRBV18
d_gene: -
j_gene: TRBJ2-7

CDR3nt: TGTGCCATCAGCCCCAGGGGCTCCACAGATACGCAGTATTTT
CDR3aa: CAISPRGSTDTQYF
abundance: many
v_gene: TRBV10-3
d_gene: -
j_gene: TRBJ2-3

CDR3nt: TGTGCCAGCAGCTTTACTAGCGGGAGTATAAACGAGCAGTACTTC
CDR3aa: CASSFTSGSINEQYF
abundance: -
v_gene: TRBV7-9
d_gene: TRBD2
j_gene: TRBJ2-7

CDR3nt: TGCGCCAGCAGGTATCGCCCGGGACTAGCGGGAGTCGGGAACACCGGGGAGCTGTTTTTT
CDR3aa: CASRYRPGLAGVGNTGELFF
abundance: -
v_gene: TRBV5-1
d_gene: TRBD2
j_gene: TRBJ2-2

CDR3nt: TGTGCCATCAGTGGTTCGGGCTCCGGCTCCTACAATGAGCAGTTCTTC
CDR3aa: CAISGSGSGSYNEQFF
abundance: many
v_gene: TRBV10-3
d_gene: -
j_gene: TRBJ2-1

CDR3nt: TGTGCCACTTCCCTGGGGATGCAGGAAAAACTGTTTTTT
CDR3aa: CATSLGMQEKLFF
abundance: many
v_gene: TRBV2
d_gene: -
j_gene: TRBJ1-4

CDR3nt: TGTGCCAGCAGTGAAGGGACATTCGGTAATCAGCCCCAGCATTTT
CDR3aa: CASSEGTFGNQPQHF
abundance: few
v_gene: TRBV6-1
d_gene: -
j_gene: TRBJ1-5

CDR3nt: TGCAGTGCTAGGGGACAGGGGGCCAAAAACATTCAGTACTTC
CDR3aa: CSARGQGAKNIQYF
abundance: -
v_gene: TRBV20-1
d_gene: TRBD1
j_gene: TRBJ2-4

CDR3nt: TGTGCCAGCAGCAACCAGGGACAGCTCGAAGCTTTCTTT
CDR3aa: CASSNQGQLEAFF
abundance: many
v_gene: TRBV7-6
d_gene: TRBD1
j_gene: TRBJ1-1

CDR3nt: TGTGCCAGCAGTAGGACAGGGGATTTCTACAATGAGCAGTTCTTC
CDR3aa: CASSRTGDFYNEQFF
abundance: few
v_gene: TRBV2
d_gene: TRBD1
j_gene: TRBJ2-1

CDR3nt: TGTGCCAGCTCACCACCCGGGGGATTGGGAACAGATACGCAGTATTTT
CDR3aa: CASSPPGGLGTDTQYF
abundance: many
v_gene: TRBV18
d_gene: -
j_gene: TRBJ2-3

CDR3nt: TGTGCCAGCAGACCCCCAGGGGGATCTAGGAATGAGCAGTTCTTC
CDR3aa: CASRPPGGSRNEQFF
abundance: -
v_gene: TRBV7-2
d_gene: TRBD1
j_gene: TRBJ2-1